Shown below are 15 T cell receptor beta chains from a single sample sequenced in a study of cytomegalovirus exposure and HLA in healthy donors listed by TCRdb under 2017. Library preparation was by the immunoSEQ multiplex PCR assay. Held by TCRdb, this immuneACCESS table contains in-frame sequences only and omits some clones. Under half of the omission traces to an unresolved V gene where checked; the cause of the rest is unknown. A total of 100,000 to 150,000 clones appear in this sample, 70% to 90% of them only once. The ten most abundant clones make up 1.5% to 2% of the sample. Sequenced sample: PBMCs. The receptor set was obtained from a woman aged 18-30 years in good health and CMV-seronegative.

The table lists this clone with a count of one. The rearrangement links TRBV7-9 to TRBJ2-5; 13 nucleotides line up with TRBD2. The CDR3 sequence is 17 residues long. CDR1 SEHNR and CDR2 FQNEAQ come from the germline V gene (reference sequence). The trim removed 5 bases at V and 3 bases at J, leaving 9 bases unmatched. As DNA, the CDR3 is TGTGCCAGCAGCCCCTTCACTAGCGGGAGGGCCGAAGAGACCCAGTACTTC. The encoded protein is CASSPFTSGRAEETQYF. Full variable domain (rest looked up from reference TRBV7-9 and TRBJ2-5): DTGVSQNPRHKITKRGQNVTFRCDPISEHNRLYWYRQTLGQGPEFLTYFQNEAQLEKSRLLSDRFSAERPKGSFSTLEIQRTEQGDSAMYLCASSPFTSGRAEETQYFGPGTRLLVL.

The rearrangement joins TRBV15 to TRBJ2-1, with D possibly being TRBD2 (6 bases). The V gene's germline CDR1 is LNHNV and CDR2 YYDKDF (reference sequence). CDR3 length: 16 amino acids. V lost 0 bases, J lost 6 bases, and 15 bases lay in between. For the CDR3, the DNA is TGTGCCACCAGCAGAGATCGAACGGGAGTCGTCAATGAGCAGTTCTTC. Encoded protein: CATSRDRTGVVNEQFF. The full variable domain, in which reference TRBV15 and TRBJ2-1 provide the parts outside the CDR3, is DAMVIQNPRYQVTQFGKPVTLSCSQTLNHNVMYWYQQKSSQAPKLLFHYYDKDFNNEADTPDNFQSRRPNTSFCFLDIRSPGLGDTAMYLCATSRDRTGVVNEQFFGPGTRLTVL.

The chain employs TRBV5-8 and TRBJ1-5; TRBD1 agrees at 10 bases. Germline trimming cut 3 bases from V and 4 bases from J; bases unmatched to any gene: 1. The CDR3 consists of 14 residues. In germline, CDR1 is SGHTS, CDR2 YDEGEE. CDR3 sequence: CASSWGQGNQPQHF. CDR3 DNA sequence: TGTGCCAGCAGCTGGGGACAGGGGAATCAGCCCCAGCATTTT.

V gene TRBV6-5 combines with J gene TRBJ1-3; TRBD1 might be the D (5 bases). Germline CDR1 reads MNHEY; CDR2 reads SVGAGI. This CDR3 is built from 15 residues. Trimming took 5 bases from V and 0 from J, leaving 11 bases between them. CDR3 DNA sequence: TGTGCCAGCAGTACCGGGGGGACCTCTGGAAACACCATATATTTT. Its translation: CASSTGGTSGNTIYF.

The chain has TRBV30 and TRBJ1-2; D is unclear. V was cut by 2 bases and J by 5 bases, with 12 bases left in between. CDR1 is GTSNPN, CDR2 SVGIG, per germline (reference sequence). The CDR3 runs to 13 residues. CDR3 DNA sequence: TGTGCCTGGAGTCGGGGAGATGGGTATGGCTACACCTTC. The encoded protein is CAWSRGDGYGYTF.

V usage is TRBV28 and J usage is TRBJ2-6; a weak D match, TRBD2 (7 bases). The CDR3 runs 15 residues. The germline CDR1 and CDR2 sequences are MDHEN and SYDVKM. V lost 10 bases to trimming and J lost 0 bases, with 13 bases between them. The CDR3 loop is CAIRGASSGANVLTF. The CDR3 DNA reads TGTGCCATTCGGGGGGCTTCCTCTGGGGCCAACGTCCTGACTTTC.

Only one count was recorded for this clone. The chain employs TRBV21-1 and TRBJ2-3; the table assigns TRBD1, which was not confirmed against the DNA. TRBV21-1 is a recognized pseudogene. The CDR3 is 14 amino acids. The CDR3 region is CASSKGGRTDTQYF. The CDR3 nucleotides read TGTGCCAGCAGCAAAGGGGGGCGCACAGATACGCAGTATTTT.

The chain recombines TRBV27 with TRBJ2-7; 10 bases match TRBD1. The germline CDR1 and CDR2 sequences are MNHEY and SMNVEV (reference sequence). CDR3 length equals 15 residues. V lost 7 bases and J lost 3; bases outside the gene matches: 9. Here the CDR3 DNA reads TGTGCCAGCACCGAATCCGGGACAGGGGTCTACGAGCAGTACTTC. As protein: CASTESGTGVYEQYF.

V and J are TRBV6-5 and TRBJ2-3; 7 bases are shared with TRBD2. There are 15 residues in the CDR3. Germline CDR1 is MNHEY and CDR2 is SVGAGI. Trimming took 6 bases from V and 0 from J; bases not matched to a gene: 6. The CDR3 DNA reads TGTGCCAGCAGCTCAAGCGGGACCAGCACAGATACGCAGTATTTT. It is translated as CASSSSGTSTDTQYF.

The chain links TRBV7-2 to TRBJ2-7, with TRBD1 identical over 7 bases. The V segment lost 2 bases and the J segment 3 bases; nucleotides outside the gene matches: 1. Germline loops: CDR1 SGHTA, CDR2 FQGNSA. The length of the CDR3 is 13 residues. The CDR3 region has the DNA TGTGCCAGCAGCTTAAGACAGGGCTACGAGCAGTACTTC. Its protein is CASSLRQGYEQYF.

The chain joins TRBV6-4 to TRBJ1-1; the D is unclear. Germline CDR1 is MRHNA and CDR2 is SNTAGT. Trimming removed 0 bases at V and 4 bases at J, with 12 bases between. This CDR3 has 15 amino acids. The CDR3 here is CASSDSMEGGTEAFF. CDR3 nucleotides: TGTGCCAGCAGTGACTCGATGGAGGGAGGCACTGAAGCTTTCTTT.

The chain uses TRBV4-3 and TRBJ2-3, with 7 bases aligning to TRBD1. Looked up from germline, CDR1 is LGHNA and CDR2 is YSLEER. V gave up 1 base and J gave up 3 bases; unmatched junction bases: 7. The CDR3 length is 16 residues. The CDR3 reads CASSQGQGDITDTQYF. For the CDR3, the DNA is TGCGCCAGCAGCCAAGGGCAGGGGGATATTACAGATACGCAGTATTTT.

The chain carries TRBV6-1 and TRBJ2-7; a possible D gene is TRBD1 (5 bases). This CDR3 is 12 amino acids long. Between the trimmed V and J ends, which lost 7 bases and 0 bases, there was a span of 7 bases. Germline V gene lookup returns CDR1 MNHNS and CDR2 SASEGT. CDR3 loop: CASTGNSYEQYF. The CDR3 DNA sequence: TGTGCCAGCACAGGGAACTCCTACGAGCAGTACTTC.

The chain employs TRBV7-8 and TRBJ1-6, with 7 bases that match TRBD1. V was clipped by 3 bases and J by 7 bases; unmatched bases: 6. The CDR3 is 15 amino acids. The germline V gene has CDR1 SGHVS and CDR2 FQNEAQ. In nucleotides, the CDR3 is TGTGCCAGCAGCTTGCGGGACAGATTAAATTCACCCCTCCACTTT. Its translation is CASSLRDRLNSPLHF.

The J gene is TRBJ1-1, the V gene TRBV6-5; D is possibly TRBD1 (6 bases). Trimming shortened V by 7 bases and J by 0 bases, and 9 bases separated the two germline ends. Looked up from germline, CDR1 is MNHEY and CDR2 is SVGAGI. The CDR3 length is 13 residues. The CDR3 bases are TGTGCCAGCATCAGGGACATGAACACTGAAGCTTTCTTT. Translated, it gives CASIRDMNTEAFF.